This entry describes one TCR beta chain. Its antigen is unknown. No per-base quality is available; no much larger clone lies one base away. This sample stems from a study of cytomegalovirus exposure and HLA in healthy donors (dated by TCRdb to about 2017). In terms of the full investigation: The roughly 650 repertoires of the first cohort and the 95 to 150 validation repertoires were produced on the same platform, according to a later analysis. The study was designed to test whether signatures of past pathogen exposure could be identified by cataloging public T cell receptors. A separate validation cohort of over a hundred different subjects was used in addition to the approximately 640-subject first cohort. To predict cytomegalovirus infection status, the study combined high-throughput TCR immunosequencing, statistical association of individual TCRs with disease status, and machine learning. What the research found in general, with its limitations: Cytomegalovirus status was reported to be diagnosed by the classifier with high specificity and sensitivity in both the original and validation cohorts. The study listed approximately 160 TCR beta chains as associated with cytomegalovirus. Of the cluster scores, roughly 95% were above 0 in a later analysis, which found that TCRs clustered in the first cohort also tended to co-occur in the roughly 130 validation repertoires. Across donors, most TCR sequences were observed very rarely, whereas some public TCRs were present in many individuals. The authors suggested that the approach could potentially be extended to other disease states and immunological phenotypes. The validation cohort had no HLA typing available for a later analysis, so co-occurrence within that cohort was assessed over all 120 repertoires. Three of the identified cytomegalovirus-associated TCR beta chains were confirmed in vitro to be specific for cytomegalovirus antigens.

Ends trimmed: V by 1 base, J by 1 base; bases unmatched to a gene: 0. CDR1 and CDR2 were assigned from the germline V gene (reference sequence) as LNHDA and SQIVND. Measured from the cysteine to the phenylalanine, the CDR3 is 14 residues long. Of all the DNA, just the CDR3 is kept, 42 bases in frame from base 1. The donors belonged to the validation cohort of about 120 subjects, which was separate from the approximately 680-subject first cohort. Libraries were built with the immunoSEQ multiplex PCR assay. Per the authors' processing: To diagnose cytomegalovirus status from the catalog of TCR beta chain sequences, a statistical classification framework was built. TCRdb carries this immuneACCESS record with in-frame sequences only. Its versions omit some clonotypes, under half of them owing to an unresolved V gene in the studies checked, with the rest unexplained. V, J and clone size are taken as reported in that table, and D and trimming were inferred from the DNA itself. In all, the sample holds around 350,000 clones, and roughly 88% of those were seen once. Under 0.95% of the sample comes from the top ten.

The receptor chain draws on TRBV19 and TRBJ1-1; TRBD1 aligns with 7 central bases. Sequenced material: PBMCs. The receptor's source is a woman aged 18-29 years in good health and CMV-seronegative. At the DNA level, the sequence is TGTGCCAGTAGTATAGGGACAGGGAACACTGAAGCTTTCTTT. Its amino acids are CASSIGTGNTEAFF.